These 27 T cell receptor beta chains originate from one sample sequenced in a study of blood T cells in healthy people across ages. A sample-barcoded 5' primer and a J-beta primer mix were used in a second PCR of roughly 6 to 12 cycles. In TCRdb, the 5' RACE reads were re-called with MiXCR into one record per CDR3 protein. The sample lists roughly 1.4 million distinct CDR3 sequences; roughly 64% were seen once. Material for sequencing was blood. The source of these receptors is a man between 18 and 29 years old in good health.

The chain couples TRBV15 to TRBJ2-1; D is possibly TRBD2 (7 bases). The CDR3 is 16 amino acids. Germline loops: CDR1 LNHNV, CDR2 YYDKDF (reference sequence). V was pared by 8 bases and J by 1 base, with 18 bases between. This CDR3 reads CATETEGGASYNEQFF. CDR3 DNA: TGTGCCACCGAGACCGAAGGGGGGGCATCCTACAATGAGCAGTTCTTC.

The rearrangement uses TRBV20-1 and TRBJ2-7; D gene unclear. This CDR3 spans 12 amino acids. Germline CDR1 is DFQATT and CDR2 is SNEGSKA (reference sequence). V was clipped by 3 bases and J by 5 bases, with 11 bases between them. CDR3 loop: CSARGQINEQYF. CDR3 nucleotides: TGCAGTGCTAGGGGCCAGATCAACGAGCAGTACTTC.

The chain combines TRBV29-1 with TRBJ2-7, with 10 bases identical to TRBD2. Germline CDR1 and CDR2: SQVTM and ANQGSEA. The CDR3 has 14 residues. The CDR3 coding sequence is TGCAGTGCTGACCTAGCGGGGGATACCTACGAGCAGTACTTC. Translating gives CSADLAGDTYEQYF.

This chain uses TRBV3-1 with TRBJ2-5, with D possibly being TRBD2 (5 bases). The assigned J gene may be wrong: the sequence end matches TRBJ2-7 better. The CDR3 consists of 16 residues. CDR1 is LGHDT, CDR2 YNNKEL, per germline (reference sequence). In nucleotides, the CDR3 is TGTGCCAGCAGCCAAGCAGGAGGCCTAGCCCACTACGAGCAGTACTTC. Translating it yields CASSQAGGLAHYEQYF.

J is TRBJ2-1 and V is TRBV5-1; 13 bases fit TRBD2. The germline V gene has CDR1 SGHRS and CDR2 YFSETQ. CDR3 length equals 16 residues. V was pared by 0 bases and J by 9 bases, with 6 bases of the junction left unmatched. The CDR3 nucleotides read TGCGCCAGCAGCTTGGCCGGACTAGCGGGGGATGGTGAGCAGTTCTTC. Amino acids: CASSLAGLAGDGEQFF. The full variable domain, in which reference TRBV5-1 and TRBJ2-1 provide the parts outside the CDR3, is KAGVTQTPRYLIKTRGQQVTLSCSPISGHRSVSWYQQTPGQGLQFLFEYFSETQRNKGNFPGRFSGRQFSNSRSEMNVSTLELGDSALYLCASSLAGLAGDGEQFFGPGTRLTVL.

This chain uses TRBV3-1 with TRBJ2-7, with 8 positions matching TRBD2. J was trimmed by 2 bases and V by 8 bases; bases with no gene match: 5. The CDR3 runs to 13 residues. Germline values: CDR1 LGHDT, CDR2 YNNKEL (reference sequence). The CDR3 bases are TGTGCCAGCGCTAGCGGGTCCGCCTACGAGCAGTACTTC. Translating gives CASASGSAYEQYF.

The V gene is TRBV15, the J gene TRBJ2-7; D may be TRBD1 or TRBD2 (6 bases each). Trimming took 5 bases from V and 2 from J, leaving 25 bases between them. This CDR3 comprises 18 residues. Germline CDR1 and CDR2: LNHNV and YYDKDF (reference sequence). The CDR3 DNA reads as TGTGCCACCAGCGAAGATATTAGGGGGGTCCCTTCCCCCTACGAGCAGTACTTC. Its translation is CATSEDIRGVPSPYEQYF.

The table lists this clonotype with a few counts. The gene calls are TRBV7-6 and TRBJ2-1, with D unresolved. CDR1 is SGHVS, CDR2 FNYEAQ, per germline. CDR3 length: 15 residues. The germline V and J ends were trimmed by 1 base and 5 bases, with 12 bases remaining between them. CDR3 sequence (DNA): TGTGCCAGCAGCTTAGGTCTCCCTCCTCACAATGAGCAGTTCTTC. This encodes CASSLGLPPHNEQFF.

This chain joins TRBV11-2 and TRBJ1-3; D might be TRBD1 (5 bases). Germline V gene lookup returns CDR1 SGHAT and CDR2 FQNNGV. The CDR3 runs to 14 residues. Deletions cut 7 bases from V and 4 bases from J, with 14 bases between. DNA for the CDR3: TGTGCCAGCACCGCGGGGGGATCAGGAAACACCATATATTTT. Translation: CASTAGGSGNTIYF.

The chain carries TRBV6-5 and TRBJ2-7; D remains ambiguous. This CDR3 is built from 17 residues. With 2 bases removed from V and 1 base from J, the gap between germline ends came to 18 bases. Germline V gives CDR1 MNHEY, CDR2 SVGAGI. The CDR3 nucleotides read TGTGCCAGCAGTTACGTTCCCCCCCGTATAGGGTCCTACGAGCAGTACTTC. Its protein product is CASSYVPPRIGSYEQYF.

This clonotype showed up just a few times. CDR3 amino acids: CASRQSGSNEQFF. CDR3 DNA: TGCGCCAGCAGACAGAGCGGGAGTAATGAGCAGTTCTTC. This chain links TRBV5-1 with TRBJ2-1; 8 nucleotides match TRBD2. This CDR3 is 13 amino acids long. V trimming: 5 bases; J trimming: 7 bases; junction bases outside the gene matches: 5. CDR1 is SGHRS, CDR2 YFSETQ, per germline.

The chain recombines TRBV3-1 with TRBJ2-5; D is undetermined. The CDR3 has 15 residues. The V gene's germline CDR1 is LGHDT and CDR2 YNNKEL (reference sequence). Deletions cut 0 bases from V and 5 bases from J, with 13 bases between. The CDR3 here is CASSQDDGARETQYF. The CDR3 DNA reads as TGTGCCAGCAGCCAAGATGACGGAGCTCGGGAGACCCAGTACTTC.

This clonotype has a handful of counts. This chain connects TRBV11-2 to TRBJ2-3, with D perhaps TRBD1 or TRBD2 (5 bases each). The CDR3 spans 13 residues. Germline CDR1 SGHAT, CDR2 FQNNGV. V shed 7 bases and J shed 5 bases, with 13 bases lying between them. DNA of the CDR3: TGTGCCAGCACCACGGGGCCGAGAGATACGCAGTATTTT. It codes for CASTTGPRDTQYF.

The chain employs TRBV20-1 and TRBJ2-4; 12 bases map to TRBD2. The CDR3 spans 12 residues. Per germline, CDR1 DFQATT and CDR2 SNEGSKA (reference sequence). Trimming at V came to 6 bases and at J to 13 bases, leaving 7 bases not matched to a gene. The CDR3 loop reads CSAGLAGGGQYF. The CDR3 region has the DNA TGCAGTGCCGGCCTAGCGGGAGGGGGGCAGTACTTC.

CDR3 sequence (DNA): TGTGCCAGCAGTCCTCTAGCGGGAGCCCTGGGTGAGCAGTTCTTC. Its protein is CASSPLAGALGEQFF. V usage is TRBV12-3 or TRBV12-4 and J usage is TRBJ2-1; 10 bases are a match to TRBD2. The V segment lost 5 bases and the J segment 9 bases; nucleotides outside the gene matches: 10. The CDR3 covers 15 residues.

In its sample, this clonotype was seen a few times. The rearrangement joins TRBV4-1 to TRBJ2-1; D is unresolved. V gave up 0 bases and J gave up 1 base, with 7 bases separating them. The CDR3 spans 15 residues. CDR1 and CDR2 from the germline V gene are MGHRA and YSYEKL. The CDR3 nucleotides are TGCGCCAGCAGCCAAGATGAATTATCCTACAATGAGCAGTTCTTC. It codes for CASSQDELSYNEQFF.

The rearrangement joins TRBV13 to TRBJ2-1; D remains ambiguous. With 4 bases removed from V and 0 bases from J, the gap between germline ends came to 10 bases. The germline gives CDR1 PRHDT, CDR2 FYEKMQ (reference sequence). CDR3 length: 15 amino acids. CDR3 sequence reads: CASSYPQSSYNEQFF. In DNA, the CDR3 is TGTGCCAGCAGCTACCCACAAAGCTCCTACAATGAGCAGTTCTTC.

This clonotype was observed a single time. The CDR3 loop reads CASSVETDYEQYF. The CDR3 bases are TGTGCCAGCAGCGTAGAAACAGACTACGAGCAGTACTTC. The chain has TRBV9 and TRBJ2-7; D gene uncertain. Germline V CDR1 and CDR2: SGDLS, YYNGEE. V was pared by 0 bases and J by 3 bases, with 7 bases between. The CDR3 totals 13 residues.

CDR3 DNA: TGTGCCAGCAGCCCAACTAGGAGCGTCGGCTATGGCTACACCTTC. Protein: CASSPTRSVGYGYTF. This chain uses TRBV11-2 with TRBJ1-2; D not certain. The CDR3 extends over 15 amino acids. Germline loops: CDR1 SGHAT, CDR2 FQNNGV. V lost 5 bases and J lost 4, with 17 bases in between.

The V call is TRBV29-1, the J call TRBJ2-1; weak D call: TRBD2 (5 bases). Germline CDR1 reads SQVTM; CDR2 reads ANQGSEA. The CDR3 extends over 14 amino acids. The ends were cut back, 4 bases at V and 4 bases at J, with 14 bases in the middle. The CDR3 DNA is TGCAGCGTTGGATCTGGACTTTTATACAATGAGCAGTTCTTC. Translated, it gives CSVGSGLLYNEQFF.

The CDR3 spells CSAQPPGGRETQYF. In DNA form, the CDR3 reads TGCAGTGCTCAGCCTCCCGGGGGGAGGGAGACCCAGTACTTC. The gene calls are TRBV20-1 and TRBJ2-5; TRBD2 matches 7 bases. Germline V gene sequence: CDR1 DFQATT, CDR2 SNEGSKA (reference sequence). The ends lost 5 bases at V and 5 bases at J; junction bases unmatched: 11. The CDR3 is 14 residues long.

The chain carries TRBV10-3 and TRBJ2-7; D call uncertain. The germline V gene encodes CDR1 ENHRY and CDR2 SYGVKD. Deletions cut 0 bases from V and 2 bases from J, with 8 bases between. The CDR3 has 14 residues. The CDR3 DNA is TGTGCCATCAGTGAGTCAGTAGCTACCTACGAGCAGTACTTC. Encoded protein: CAISESVATYEQYF.

The chain recombines TRBV9 with TRBJ2-7; D gene uncertain. The J call is uncertain, as TRBJ2-5 better fits the DNA end. Germline CDR1 reads SGDLS; CDR2 reads YYNGEE. The CDR3 runs to 12 residues. The CDR3 DNA reads as TGTGCCAGCAGCGTAGTTCCGGGGACCCAGTACTTC. It is translated as CASSVVPGTQYF.

In this sample, this clonotype turned up once. CDR3 nucleotides: TGTGCCATCAGTGAGTCTCAGGGGATGAGGAACACTGAAGCTTTCTTT. Translated: CAISESQGMRNTEAFF. V gene TRBV10-3 combines with J gene TRBJ1-1; D may be TRBD1 (6 bases). V dropped 0 bases and J dropped 1 base, with 12 bases sitting between them. This CDR3 contains 16 residues. From germline, CDR1 is ENHRY and CDR2 SYGVKD.

This clonotype turned up a few times. The chain joins TRBV12-3 or TRBV12-4 to TRBJ2-5; 9 bases align to TRBD2. V was clipped by 1 base and J by 5 bases; unmatched bases: 8. The CDR3 spans 16 residues. For the CDR3, the DNA is TGTGCCAGCAGTTTAGTTTGGCGGGGGGGCTCGGAGACCCAGTACTTC. Amino acid sequence: CASSLVWRGGSETQYF.

The rearrangement links TRBV12-3 or TRBV12-4 to TRBJ2-7; TRBD1 is a possible D gene (6 bases). Trimming stripped 4 bases from V and 8 bases from J, with 12 bases between. The CDR3 runs 12 residues. In nucleotides, the CDR3 is TGTGCCAGCAGTTCCGACAGGACAAAGCAGTACTTC. The encoded protein is CASSSDRTKQYF.

The rearrangement joins TRBV4-1 to TRBJ1-2; no firm D call. This CDR3 spans 15 amino acids. In germline, CDR1 is MGHRA, CDR2 YSYEKL. V was cut by 2 bases and J by 3 bases, with 13 bases left in between. CDR3 sequence (DNA): TGCGCCAGCAGCCAAACCCCGGGAGGCCACTATGGCTACACCTTC. Translating gives CASSQTPGGHYGYTF.